This T cell receptor (beta chain) was sequenced in a study of T cells in Graves' hyperthyroidism and ophthalmopathy. Diagnosing involved the use of clinical symptoms, serum thyroxine and TRAb, thyroid ultrasound and orbital computed tomography. The V end was cut by 4 bases, the J end by 7 bases, with 11 bases between. The CDR3 runs to 13 residues. RNA transcripts yielded amplified TCR beta CDR3 regions. HTBI primers drove first-round RT-PCR of the TCR CDR3. A single record per CDR3 protein comes from TCRdb applying MiXCR to the multiplex PCR reads. Of about 840,000 distinct CDR3 sequences listed, around 39% are singletons. This clonotype was seen a few times.

The clonotype originates from a man aged 18-30 years with Graves' hyperthyroidism. The material sequenced was blood. The V call is TRBV12-3 or TRBV12-4, the J call TRBJ1-5, with D possibly matching TRBD1 (5 bases). DNA of the CDR3: TGTGCCAGCAGTTATACATGGGACCAGCCCCAGCATTTT. Amino acids: CASSYTWDQPQHF.